This TCR beta chain emerged from a study of cytomegalovirus exposure and HLA in healthy donors. After removal of 0 bases from V and 2 bases from J, the junction contained 2 bases not matched to a gene. CDR3 size: 15 residues. Germline V lookup: CDR1 SGHRS, CDR2 YFSETQ. Primers: 60 Vbeta forward and 13 Jbeta reverse. The table came from immunoSEQ multiplex PCR; TCRdb's copy has only in-frame clones and leaves some out. The sample contains around 130,000 clones, 65% to 85% of which appear only once. The material sequenced was PBMCs. The chain combines TRBV5-1 with TRBJ2-5, with 9 bases identical to TRBD1. This receptor was identified in a boy under 18 in good health and CMV-seronegative. Here the CDR3 reads CASSLGDRVQETQYF. DNA of the CDR3: TGCGCCAGCAGCTTGGGGGACAGGGTGCAAGAGACCCAGTACTTC.